What follows are 18 T cell receptor beta chains derived from one specimen sequenced in a study of early T cells in non-severe SARS-CoV-2 infection. TCRdb used MiXCR to reprocess the 5' RACE reads, holding one entry per CDR3 protein. The sample holds under 65,000 distinct CDR3 sequences; approximately 13% are singletons and the top ten take about a tenth. Sample: whole blood, taken at baseline. These receptors were taken from an adult who was a healthcare worker with PCR-confirmed SARS-CoV-2 infection or an uninfected control (not recorded which).

The V and J genes are TRBV20-1 and TRBJ2-3; D is unresolved. CDR1 DFQATT and CDR2 SNEGSKA come from the germline V gene (reference sequence). The CDR3 is 13 residues long. V lost 0 bases and J lost 5, with 9 bases in between. The chain's CDR3 is CSARDPDLDTQYF. CDR3 DNA sequence: TGCAGTGCTAGAGATCCGGACCTAGATACGCAGTATTTT.

Only a few counts were recorded for this clonotype. CDR3 DNA: TGTGCCAGCAGACGGACAGGGGAAGAAAAACTGTTTTTT. Translating gives CASRRTGEEKLFF. The chain is built from TRBV12-3 or TRBV12-4 and TRBJ1-4, with 9 bases aligning to TRBD1. The CDR3 spans 13 residues. Germline trimming cut 6 bases from V and 8 bases from J; bases unmatched to any gene: 4.

This sequence joins TRBV6-1 and TRBJ2-7; no firm D call. CDR1 and CDR2 (germline): MNHNS, SASEGT. This CDR3 is built from 14 residues. Trimming stripped 2 bases from V and 0 bases from J, with 8 bases between. The CDR3 spells CASSEYGNSYEQYF. Written as DNA, the CDR3 is TGTGCCAGCAGTGAATACGGCAACTCCTACGAGCAGTACTTC.

This clonotype was seen more than once but under ten times. The chain employs TRBV24-1 and TRBJ2-1; 8 bases agree with TRBD2. With 7 bases clipped from V and 6 bases from J, the junction kept 4 bases outside the gene matches. CDR1 KGHDR and CDR2 SFDVKD come from the germline V gene. The CDR3 has 13 residues. This CDR3 reads CATSSGGANEQFF. In DNA, the CDR3 is TGTGCCACCAGCTCCGGGGGGGCCAATGAGCAGTTCTTC.

In this sample, this clonotype turned up many times. This chain connects TRBV20-1 to TRBJ2-5; TRBD2 might be the D (6 bases). This CDR3 has 13 amino acids. CDR1 and CDR2 (germline): DFQATT, SNEGSKA (reference sequence). V dropped 7 bases and J dropped 5 bases, with 17 bases sitting between them. CDR3 residues: CSVYGGAGETQYF. As DNA, the CDR3 is TGCAGTGTATACGGCGGGGCTGGGGAGACCCAGTACTTC.

The chain has TRBV7-9 and TRBJ2-7, with 10 bases fitting TRBD1. The CDR3 runs to 16 residues. CDR1 SEHNR and CDR2 FQNEAQ come from the germline V gene (reference sequence). The V gene end was trimmed by 4 bases and the J gene end by 1 base; junction bases not matched to a gene: 7. The CDR3 DNA reads TGTGCCAGCAGCTCCCGGACAGGGGGTAGTTCCTACGAGCAGTACTTC. Encoded protein: CASSSRTGGSSYEQYF.

This clonotype was observed at least ten times. The rearrangement joins TRBV5-1 to TRBJ2-7, with a possible D match to TRBD2 (5 bases). This CDR3 region has 13 residues. V shed 5 bases and J shed 3 bases, with 12 bases lying between them. Germline V gene sequence: CDR1 SGHRS, CDR2 YFSETQ. CDR3 nucleotides: TGCGCCAGCAGGCAGGTCGGGATCTACGAGCAGTACTTC. The encoded protein is CASRQVGIYEQYF.

This clonotype has at least ten counts. The chain uses TRBV7-2 and TRBJ2-5; D remains unclear. This CDR3 has 13 amino acids. Trimming stripped 2 bases from V and 6 bases from J, with 10 bases between. Germline V lookup: CDR1 SGHTA, CDR2 FQGNSA. CDR3 amino acids: CASSLSLEKTQYF. The CDR3 DNA is TGTGCCAGCAGCTTATCCCTCGAGAAGACCCAGTACTTC.

CDR3 sequence: CASSSGQINEQFF. The CDR3 region has the DNA TGTGCCAGCAGCTCGGGACAGATAAATGAGCAGTTCTTC. The chain employs TRBV7-6 and TRBJ2-1, with TRBD1 matching over 7 bases. Trimming took 4 bases from V and 7 from J; bases not matched to a gene: 4. The germline CDR1 and CDR2 sequences are SGHVS and FNYEAQ. CDR3 length equals 13 residues. Complete variable domain (other parts from reference TRBV7-6 and TRBJ2-1): GAGVSQSPRYKVTKRGQDVALRCDPISGHVSLYWYRQALGQGPEFLTYFNYEAQQDKSGLPNDRFSAERPEGSISTLTIQRTEQRDSAMYRCASSSGQINEQFFGPGTRLTVL.

This clonotype has more than one count but fewer than ten. The chain recombines TRBV5-1 with TRBJ2-3; D not certain. The CDR3 is 15 residues long. Germline values: CDR1 SGHRS, CDR2 YFSETQ. With 1 base removed from V and 8 bases from J, the gap between germline ends came to 17 bases. The CDR3 DNA sequence: TGCGCCAGCAGCTTGCGTGGGCTTGAAGGAAGTACGCAGTATTTT. It encodes CASSLRGLEGSTQYF.

This clonotype was picked up a small number of times. This chain joins TRBV7-9 and TRBJ1-4; D unresolved. Between the trimmed V and J ends, which lost 4 bases and 2 bases, there was a span of 5 bases. The CDR3 runs to 13 residues. Per germline, CDR1 SEHNR and CDR2 FQNEAQ (reference sequence). CDR3 sequence: CASSSSTNEKLFF. For the CDR3, the DNA is TGTGCCAGCAGCTCTTCTACTAATGAAAAACTGTTTTTT. The full variable domain, in which reference TRBV7-9 and TRBJ1-4 provide the parts outside the CDR3, is DTGVSQNPRHKITKRGQNVTFRCDPISEHNRLYWYRQTLGQGPEFLTYFQNEAQLEKSRLLSDRFSAERPKGSFSTLEIQRTEQGDSAMYLCASSSSTNEKLFFGSGTQLSVL.

There are a few counts of this clonotype. The CDR3 bases are TGTGCCAGCAGCTTCGGTTTCACCACGACCAAAGAGACCCAGTACTTC. Protein product: CASSFGFTTTKETQYF. This chain connects TRBV5-5 to TRBJ2-5; D remains ambiguous. Germline-derived CDR1 and CDR2 are SGHKS and YYEKEE (reference sequence). V was shortened by 2 bases and J by 3 bases, with 17 bases between the two germline ends. The CDR3 contains 16 residues.

This clonotype was detected many times. J is TRBJ1-5 and V is TRBV7-2; 7 nucleotides agree with TRBD1. This CDR3 spans 15 amino acids. V gave up 1 base and J gave up 7 bases; unmatched junction bases: 7. The germline V gene has CDR1 SGHTA and CDR2 FQGNSA. The CDR3, as DNA: TGTGCCAGCAGCTTAGTACAGGGGCCCGGGCAGCCCCAGCATTTT. This codes for CASSLVQGPGQPQHF.

This clonotype was picked up a small number of times. The CDR3 here is CASSLVPSSGNTIYF. As DNA, the CDR3 is TGTGCCAGCAGCTTGGTTCCTAGCTCTGGAAACACCATATATTTT. The chain links TRBV5-5 to TRBJ1-3; D remains unclear. V was cut by 0 bases and J by 0 bases, with 7 bases left in between. Germline loops: CDR1 SGHKS, CDR2 YYEKEE (reference sequence). The CDR3 contains 15 residues.

The CDR3 loop reads CASRPTSGGDTQYF. The CDR3 region has the DNA TGTGCCAGCAGACCGACTAGCGGGGGGGATACGCAGTATTTT. V is TRBV28 and J is TRBJ2-3; 13 bases are a match to TRBD2. The CDR3 extends over 14 amino acids. Germline V gives CDR1 MDHEN, CDR2 SYDVKM. Trimming at V came to 6 bases and at J to 6 bases, leaving 3 bases not matched to a gene.

Many counts were recorded for this clonotype. The chain couples TRBV7-9 to TRBJ1-1, with a tentative D call TRBD1 (5 bases). V lost 7 bases and J lost 3, with 9 bases in between. The CDR3 spans 12 residues. Germline CDR1 is SEHNR and CDR2 is FQNEAQ (reference sequence). CDR3 protein: CASTQGYTEAFF. CDR3 DNA sequence: TGTGCCAGCACCCAGGGTTACACTGAAGCTTTCTTT.

Only a few counts were recorded for this clonotype. The chain has TRBV4-2 and TRBJ2-6; D is ambiguous. Deletions cut 1 base from V and 1 base from J, with 5 bases between. The CDR3 contains 15 residues. Germline assignment: CDR1 LGHNA and CDR2 YNFKEQ. CDR3 nucleotide sequence: TGTGCCAGCAGCCAAGGGGCTTCTGGGGCCAACGTCCTGACTTTC. Its translation is CASSQGASGANVLTF.

This clonotype was counted only a few times. The chain uses TRBV7-9 and TRBJ2-7; the D gene could be TRBD1 or TRBD2 (6 bases each). The V and J ends lost 4 bases and 2 bases respectively, with 12 bases between them. The V gene's germline CDR1 is SEHNR and CDR2 FQNEAQ (reference sequence). CDR3 size: 14 residues. The chain's CDR3 is CASSSGAGPYEQYF. As DNA, the CDR3 is TGTGCCAGCAGCTCGGGGGCTGGCCCCTACGAGCAGTACTTC.